Here is one T cell receptor (beta chain) with its context. Its target is not known. These data belong to a study of response to subunit inactivated influenza vaccine. Study observations and caveats: The authors suggested that few new T cells are recruited per seasonal influenza vaccination.

MiXCR was run by TCRdb on the RT-PCR reads, yielding one entry per CDR3 protein. The data hold under 950,000 distinct CDR3 sequences, with less than 25% observed a single time. V lost 4 bases and J lost 8, with 20 bases in between. CDR1 SGHDT and CDR2 YYEEEE come from the germline V gene. This CDR3 spans 15 amino acids. The sample consisted of PBMCs from blood, taken 4 to 6 days after vaccination. The chain is built from TRBV5-6 and TRBJ2-3; D assignment may be TRBD1 or TRBD2 (5 bases each). The sequence came from a man aged 50 or older who received an inactivated influenza vaccine. The CDR3, as DNA: TGTGCCAGCAGCCGGGGTCTGGGACCCCCCCCTACGCAGTATTTT. It is translated as CASSRGLGPPPTQYF.